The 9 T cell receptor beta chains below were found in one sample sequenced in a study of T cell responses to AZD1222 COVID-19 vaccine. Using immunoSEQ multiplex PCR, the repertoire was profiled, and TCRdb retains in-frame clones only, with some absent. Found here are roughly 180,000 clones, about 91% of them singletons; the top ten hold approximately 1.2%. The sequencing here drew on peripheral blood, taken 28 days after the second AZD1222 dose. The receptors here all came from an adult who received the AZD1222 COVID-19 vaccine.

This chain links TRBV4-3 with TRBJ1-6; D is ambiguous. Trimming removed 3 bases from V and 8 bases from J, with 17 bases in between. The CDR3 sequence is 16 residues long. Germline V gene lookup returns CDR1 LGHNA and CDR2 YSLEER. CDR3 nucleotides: TGCGCCAGCAGCCAGGATTCTGACATGGTTTATTCACCCCTCCACTTT. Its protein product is CASSQDSDMVYSPLHF.

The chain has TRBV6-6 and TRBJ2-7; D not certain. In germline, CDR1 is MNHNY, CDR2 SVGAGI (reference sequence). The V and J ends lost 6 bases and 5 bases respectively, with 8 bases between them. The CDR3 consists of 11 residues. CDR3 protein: CASRTVDEQYF. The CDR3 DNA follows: TGTGCCAGCAGGACTGTGGACGAGCAGTACTTC.

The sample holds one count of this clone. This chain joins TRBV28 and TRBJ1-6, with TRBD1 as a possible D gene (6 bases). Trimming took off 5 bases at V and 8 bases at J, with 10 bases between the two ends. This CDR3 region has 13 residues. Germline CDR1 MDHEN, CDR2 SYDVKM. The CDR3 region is CASSVDRHSPLHF. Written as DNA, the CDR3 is TGTGCCAGCAGTGTTGACAGGCATTCACCCCTCCACTTT.

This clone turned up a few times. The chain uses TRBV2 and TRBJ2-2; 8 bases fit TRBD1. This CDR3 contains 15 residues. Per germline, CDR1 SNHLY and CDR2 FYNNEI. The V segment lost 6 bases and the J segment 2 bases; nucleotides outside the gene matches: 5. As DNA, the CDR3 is TGTGCCAGCAGACGGACAGGGCAAAACACCGGGGAGCTGTTTTTT. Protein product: CASRRTGQNTGELFF.

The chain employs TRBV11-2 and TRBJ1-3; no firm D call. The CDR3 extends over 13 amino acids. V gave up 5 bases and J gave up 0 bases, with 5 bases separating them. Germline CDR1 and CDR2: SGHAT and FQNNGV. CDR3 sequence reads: CASSRDSGNTIYF. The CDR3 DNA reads TGTGCCAGCAGCCGGGACTCTGGAAACACCATATATTTT.

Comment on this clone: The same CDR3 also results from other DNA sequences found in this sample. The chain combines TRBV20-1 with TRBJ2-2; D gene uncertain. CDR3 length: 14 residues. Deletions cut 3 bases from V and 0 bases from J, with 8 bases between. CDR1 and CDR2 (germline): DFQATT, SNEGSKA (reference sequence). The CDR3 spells CSASFRTNTGELFF. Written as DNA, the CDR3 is TGCAGTGCTAGTTTTAGGACGAACACCGGGGAGCTGTTTTTT.

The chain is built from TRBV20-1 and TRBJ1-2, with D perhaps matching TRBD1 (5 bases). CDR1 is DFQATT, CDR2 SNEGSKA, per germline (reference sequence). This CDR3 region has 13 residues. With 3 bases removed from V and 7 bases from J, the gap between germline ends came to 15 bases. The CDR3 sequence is CSASSRELSGYTF. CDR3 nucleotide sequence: TGCAGTGCTAGTAGCAGGGAACTATCTGGCTACACCTTC.

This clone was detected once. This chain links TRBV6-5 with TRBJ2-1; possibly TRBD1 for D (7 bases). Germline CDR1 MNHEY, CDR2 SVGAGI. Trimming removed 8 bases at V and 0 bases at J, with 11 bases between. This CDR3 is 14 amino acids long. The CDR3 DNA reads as TGTGCCAGCGGCGGGGACAGCTCCTACAATGAGCAGTTCTTC. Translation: CASGGDSSYNEQFF.

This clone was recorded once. The CDR3 sequence is CASSSLDSAGNTEAFF. CDR3 nucleotides: TGTGCCAGCAGCTCCCTCGACTCCGCCGGCAACACTGAAGCTTTCTTT. This rearrangement joins TRBV5-4 to TRBJ1-1; no reliable D call. The CDR3 contains 16 residues. V dropped 3 bases and J dropped 2 bases, with 17 bases sitting between them. Germline CDR1 is SGHNT and CDR2 is YYREEE (reference sequence).